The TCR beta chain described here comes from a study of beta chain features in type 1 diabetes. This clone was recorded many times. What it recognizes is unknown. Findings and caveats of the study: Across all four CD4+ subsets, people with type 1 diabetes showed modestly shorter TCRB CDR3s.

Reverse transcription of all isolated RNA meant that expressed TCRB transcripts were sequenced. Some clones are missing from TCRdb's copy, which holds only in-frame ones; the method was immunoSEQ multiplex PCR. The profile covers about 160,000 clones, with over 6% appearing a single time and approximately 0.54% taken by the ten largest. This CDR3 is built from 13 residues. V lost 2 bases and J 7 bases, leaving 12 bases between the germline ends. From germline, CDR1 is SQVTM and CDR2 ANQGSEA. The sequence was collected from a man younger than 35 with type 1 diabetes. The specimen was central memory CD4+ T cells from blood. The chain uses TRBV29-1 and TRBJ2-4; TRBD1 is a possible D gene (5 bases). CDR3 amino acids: CSVELQDPNIQYF. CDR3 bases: TGCAGCGTTGAATTACAGGACCCGAACATTCAGTACTTC.